The 29 T cell receptor beta chains given below trace back to one sample, sequenced in a study of T cells in Graves' hyperthyroidism and ophthalmopathy. The source material, RNA transcripts, was used to amplify TCR beta CDR3 regions. A set of HTBI primers served as the primers for a first-round RT-PCR of the TCR CDR3. MiXCR, run by TCRdb on the multiplex PCR reads, gives a single entry per CDR3 protein. The profile shows approximately 610,000 distinct CDR3 sequences, approximately 15% of them singletons. Material for sequencing was blood. The receptor set was obtained from a woman aged 18 to 35 with Graves' hyperthyroidism.

The table lists this clonotype with a few counts. The chain uses TRBV7-2 and TRBJ1-2, with D uncertain. V lost 6 bases, J lost 10 bases, and 21 bases lay in between. Germline assignment: CDR1 SGHTA and CDR2 FQGNSA. CDR3 length: 14 residues. The CDR3 DNA reads TGTGCCAGCAGGGAGAGAGAATCTCATGCTATCTACACCTTC. This encodes CASRERESHAIYTF.

Many counts were recorded for this clonotype. The chain employs TRBV2 and TRBJ2-2; the D call may be TRBD1 or TRBD2 (5 bases each). The CDR3 consists of 13 residues. V was trimmed by 5 bases and J by 3 bases, leaving 7 bases between them. Germline values: CDR1 SNHLY, CDR2 FYNNEI. The CDR3 DNA reads as TGTGCCAGCAGTTTGGGGGACACCGGGGAGCTGTTTTTT. It codes for CASSLGDTGELFF. Variable domain in full (rest from reference TRBV2 and TRBJ2-2): EPEVTQTPSHQVTQMGQEVILRCVPISNHLYFYWYRQILGQKVEFLVSFYNNEISEKSEIFDDQFSVERPDGSNFTLKIRSTKLEDSAMYFCASSLGDTGELFFGEGSRLTVL.

Turning to this clonotype: A much larger clone differs from this one at a single base, so this may be a read error. This chain links TRBV7-2 with TRBJ1-4, with unresolved D. The CDR3 loop spans 14 amino acids. Germline-derived CDR1 and CDR2 are SGHTA and FQGNSA. Trimming removed 3 bases from V and 5 bases from J, with 10 bases in between. As DNA, the CDR3 is TGTGCCAGCAGCTTCGGCAGCGAAAATGAAAAACTGTTTTTT. Amino acids: CASSFGSENEKLFF.

The rearrangement joins TRBV5-4 to TRBJ2-7; D is tentatively TRBD1 or TRBD2 (5 bases each). Germline V gene data show CDR1 as SGHNT and CDR2 as YYREEE (reference sequence). Trimming took 6 bases from V and 4 from J, leaving 14 bases between them. The CDR3 sequence is 13 residues long. As DNA, the CDR3 is TGTGCCAGCACCTCATGGGGACGGTACGAGCAGTACTTC. This gives the protein CASTSWGRYEQYF.

The rearrangement uses TRBV11-2 and TRBJ1-6; no firm D call. The CDR3 loop spans 16 amino acids. V was shortened by 0 bases and J by 7 bases, with 13 bases between the two germline ends. Germline V gives CDR1 SGHAT, CDR2 FQNNGV. The CDR3 sequence is CASSLDTGPLNSPLHF. The CDR3 nucleotides are TGTGCCAGCAGCTTAGATACCGGGCCCTTGAATTCACCCCTCCACTTT.

This clonotype was counted only a few times. The V and J genes are TRBV2 and TRBJ2-7; a possible D gene is TRBD1 (6 bases). Looked up from germline, CDR1 is SNHLY and CDR2 is FYNNEI. Trimming cost V 5 bases and J 9 bases, with 17 bases left between them. This CDR3 is 13 amino acids long. In nucleotides, the CDR3 is TGTGCCAGCAGTACGACCCTAGAAGGGGGGCAGTACTTC. It yields the protein CASSTTLEGGQYF.

Ten or more counts support this clonotype. The J gene is TRBJ2-6, the V gene TRBV7-2; maybe TRBD1 (7 bases). Germline-derived CDR1 and CDR2 are SGHTA and FQGNSA. This CDR3 has 18 amino acids. Trimming stripped 5 bases from V and 0 bases from J, with 17 bases between. The CDR3 DNA sequence: TGTGCCAGCAGCCCGAGACAGGGACTCAGCTCTGGGGCCAACGTCCTGACTTTC. Translation: CASSPRQGLSSGANVLTF.

The rearrangement uses TRBV19 and TRBJ2-5; 7 nucleotides agree with TRBD2. In germline, CDR1 is LNHDA, CDR2 SQIVND (reference sequence). Unmatched junction bases numbered 9, after V lost 11 bases and J lost 0 bases. The CDR3 contains 14 residues. The CDR3 spells CAASAGPYQETQYF. Here the CDR3 DNA reads TGTGCCGCTTCAGCGGGACCGTACCAAGAGACCCAGTACTTC.

Only a few counts were recorded for this clonotype. This chain uses TRBV30 with TRBJ1-1; D may be TRBD1 (6 bases). Germline lookup yields CDR1 GTSNPN and CDR2 SVGIG (reference sequence). This CDR3 comprises 14 residues. Trimming removed 4 bases at V and 2 bases at J, with 14 bases between. This chain's CDR3 is CAWKLGGHNTEAFF. The CDR3 coding sequence is TGTGCCTGGAAGCTCGGGGGGCACAACACTGAAGCTTTCTTT. The entire variable domain, with the rest obtained from reference TRBV30 and TRBJ1-1, is as follows: SQTIHQWPATLVQPVGSPLSLECTVEGTSNPNLYWYRQAAGRGLQLLFYSVGIGQISSEVPQNLSASRPQDRQFILSSKKLLLSDSGFYLCAWKLGGHNTEAFFGQGTRLTVV.

The rearrangement joins TRBV7-9 to TRBJ2-1; 12 bases map to TRBD1. CDR1 and CDR2 from the germline V gene are SEHNR and FQNEAQ (reference sequence). This CDR3 comprises 16 residues. Trimming took 5 bases from V and 6 from J; bases not matched to a gene: 8. DNA for the CDR3: TGTGCCAGCAGCGCCTTGGGACAGGGGGCATTCAATGAGCAGTTCTTC. It encodes CASSALGQGAFNEQFF.

In this sample, this clonotype turned up a few times. The V call is TRBV2, the J call TRBJ2-4, with TRBD1 matching over 12 bases. V was pared by 6 bases and J by 6 bases, with 6 bases of the junction left unmatched. The CDR3 extends over 15 amino acids. Germline V gene data show CDR1 as SNHLY and CDR2 as FYNNEI. The CDR3 here is CASRKGQGAVNIQYF. In DNA form, the CDR3 reads TGTGCCAGCAGGAAGGGACAGGGGGCGGTAAACATTCAGTACTTC.

The chain combines TRBV20-1 with TRBJ1-1, with a weak D call TRBD1 (6 bases). Deletions cut 0 bases from V and 5 bases from J, with 10 bases between. The CDR3 extends over 13 amino acids. Looked up from germline, CDR1 is DFQATT and CDR2 is SNEGSKA (reference sequence). CDR3 sequence: CSARDLQGTEAFF. The CDR3 nucleotides read TGCAGTGCTAGAGATCTCCAGGGGACTGAAGCTTTCTTT.

In its sample, this clonotype was seen a few times. The V and J genes are TRBV29-1 and TRBJ2-3; TRBD2 agrees at 9 bases. The trim removed 1 base at V and 3 bases at J, leaving 17 bases unmatched. This CDR3 contains 19 residues. The germline V gene encodes CDR1 SQVTM and CDR2 ANQGSEA. CDR3 sequence: CSVEGVGLSAGGPTDTQYF. The DNA of the CDR3 is TGCAGCGTTGAAGGAGTCGGTTTATCGGCGGGAGGGCCAACAGATACGCAGTATTTT.

This clonotype was found many times. The chain uses TRBV6-2 or TRBV6-3 and TRBJ2-7, with a possible D match to TRBD1 (5 bases). The CDR3 runs 14 residues. V gave up 2 bases and J gave up 2 bases, with 10 bases separating them. Germline lookup yields CDR1 MNHEY and CDR2 SVGEGT. The DNA of the CDR3 is TGTGCCAGCAGTTACGAGACAGACACCTACGAGCAGTACTTC. Translation: CASSYETDTYEQYF.

This clonotype was detected ten times or more. The rearrangement links TRBV6-2 or TRBV6-3 to TRBJ1-5, with D maybe TRBD1 (6 bases). The CDR3 extends over 14 amino acids. V was trimmed by 6 bases and J by 6 bases, leaving 15 bases between them. The germline V gene has CDR1 MNHEY and CDR2 SVGEGT. The chain's CDR3 is CASRRAGAGQPQHF. For the CDR3, the DNA is TGTGCCAGCAGACGAGCAGGGGCCGGTCAGCCCCAGCATTTT.

At least ten counts were recorded for this clonotype. The V and J genes are TRBV7-2 and TRBJ1-5; no reliable D call. CDR3 length: 13 amino acids. From germline, CDR1 is SGHTA and CDR2 FQGNSA. V shed 5 bases and J shed 5 bases, with 10 bases lying between them. CDR3 in amino acids: CASSPDSHQPQHF. CDR3 nucleotide sequence: TGTGCCAGCAGCCCCGACTCGCATCAGCCCCAGCATTTT.

In its sample, this clonotype was seen many times. V usage is TRBV20-1 and J usage is TRBJ1-6, with a tentative D call TRBD1 (6 bases). Germline CDR1 is DFQATT and CDR2 is SNEGSKA (reference sequence). The CDR3 is 12 residues long. V lost 6 bases and J lost 7, with 10 bases in between. For the CDR3, the DNA is TGCAGTGCCTATAGGGGGAATTCACCCCTCCACTTT. As protein: CSAYRGNSPLHF.

This sequence joins TRBV3-1 and TRBJ2-7; 9 nucleotides line up with TRBD2. V shed 4 bases, J shed 6 bases, and the junction held 16 bases outside the gene matches. Germline V gives CDR1 LGHDT, CDR2 YNNKEL (reference sequence). CDR3 length: 17 residues. In DNA, the CDR3 is TGTGCCAGCAGCCTCAGGCCCCCGGGCCTAGCGGGGCCCGAGCAGTACTTC. Translation: CASSLRPPGLAGPEQYF.

This clonotype was counted at least ten times. The rearrangement links TRBV5-8 to TRBJ1-5; D is unclear. This CDR3 is built from 11 residues. In germline, CDR1 is SGHTS, CDR2 YDEGEE. Trimming left V 2 bases short and J 7 bases short, with 4 bases between. CDR3 nucleotides: TGTGCCAGCAGCTTTGACCAGCCCCAGCATTTT. Translated: CASSFDQPQHF.

This clonotype was seen many times. The chain is built from TRBV12-3 or TRBV12-4 and TRBJ2-1, with 9 bases fitting TRBD2. This CDR3 is built from 14 residues. V trimming: 5 bases; J trimming: 9 bases; junction bases outside the gene matches: 8. Here the CDR3 reads CASSRGGVSLEQFF. CDR3 DNA sequence: TGTGCCAGCAGTCGCGGGGGGGTATCCCTTGAGCAGTTCTTC.

This clonotype was recorded a few times. This sequence joins TRBV7-2 and TRBJ2-1, with D possibly matching TRBD2 (7 bases). Germline V lookup: CDR1 SGHTA, CDR2 FQGNSA. CDR3 size: 17 residues. V was cut by 3 bases and J by 3 bases, with 18 bases left in between. The CDR3 bases are TGTGCCAGCAGCTTGGGAATGCGGGGGCGATTCTACAATGAGCAGTTCTTC. Protein: CASSLGMRGRFYNEQFF.

A remark on this clonotype: One junction end does not reproduce the germline sequence, and a read error may be involved. The chain is built from TRBV5-5 and TRBJ2-4; perhaps D is TRBD1 or TRBD2 (5 bases each). Germline V lookup: CDR1 SGHKS, CDR2 YYEKEE (reference sequence). This CDR3 comprises 15 residues. In DNA form, the CDR3 reads TGTGCCAGCAGCTTGGACAGGCTAGCCGAAAACATTCAGTACTTC. Translating it yields CASSLDRLAENIQYF. The whole variable domain, remainder taken from reference TRBV5-5 and TRBJ2-4, is DAGVTQSPTHLIKTRGQQVTLRCSPISGHKSVSWYQQVLGQGPQFIFQYYEKEERGRGNFPDRFSARQFPNYSSELNVNALLLGDSALYLCASSLDRLAENIQYFGAGTRLSVL.

The chain employs TRBV19 and TRBJ1-4; 7 positions match TRBD1. Germline V gene sequence: CDR1 LNHDA, CDR2 SQIVND (reference sequence). With V trimmed by 4 bases and J by 8 bases, 10 bases remained unmatched. The CDR3 has 15 amino acids. The CDR3 loop reads CASSTRTGEGEKLFF. The CDR3, as DNA: TGTGCCAGTAGTACCAGAACAGGGGAGGGGGAAAAACTGTTTTTT.

On this clonotype itself: One end of the junction fails to match germline, which may point to a read error. The chain carries TRBV7-2 and TRBJ2-5, with 10 bases lining up with TRBD2. Germline values: CDR1 SGHTA, CDR2 FQGNSA. There are 14 residues in the CDR3. CDR3 residues: CASSLAVLAGTPYF. Here the CDR3 DNA reads TGTGCCAGCAGCTTAGCGGTACTAGCGGGGACCCCGTACTTC.

Many counts were recorded for this clonotype. This chain connects TRBV9 to TRBJ2-3, with D perhaps TRBD2 (5 bases). V was cut by 0 bases and J by 2 bases, with 13 bases left in between. The CDR3 totals 16 residues. Germline assignment: CDR1 SGDLS and CDR2 YYNGEE. CDR3 nucleotides: TGTGCCAGCAGCGTAGATTCCTACGGGAACACAGATACGCAGTATTTT. Translated: CASSVDSYGNTDTQYF. Complete variable domain (other parts from reference TRBV9 and TRBJ2-3): DSGVTQTPKHLITATGQRVTLRCSPRSGDLSVYWYQQSLDQGLQFLIQYYNGEERAKGNILERFSAQQFPDLHSELNLSSLELGDSALYFCASSVDSYGNTDTQYFGPGTRLTVL.

The chain recombines TRBV6-9 with TRBJ2-2; D not certain. The CDR3 has 12 amino acids. The V gene's germline CDR1 is MNHGY and CDR2 SVAAGI. Trimming shortened V by 3 bases and J by 6 bases, and 5 bases separated the two germline ends. The CDR3 nucleotides are TGTGCCAGCAGTTACTTTCCCGGGGAGCTGTTTTTT. This gives the protein CASSYFPGELFF.

This clonotype occurred once. J is TRBJ2-3 and V is TRBV5-6; possible D gene TRBD2, 6 bases. The CDR3 runs to 14 residues. The ends were cut back, 0 bases at V and 5 bases at J, with 10 bases in the middle. Germline CDR1 SGHDT, CDR2 YYEEEE. In DNA form, the CDR3 reads TGTGCCAGCAGCTTGGGTGCGGGAAGAGATACGCAGTATTTT. It is translated as CASSLGAGRDTQYF. Using reference TRBV5-6 and TRBJ2-3 for the parts outside the CDR3, the full variable domain is DAGVTQSPTHLIKTRGQQVTLRCSPKSGHDTVSWYQQALGQGPQFIFQYYEEEERQRGNFPDRFSGHQFPNYSSELNVNALLLGDSALYLCASSLGAGRDTQYFGPGTRLTVL.

Points on this clonotype: A read error is possible here, since a much larger clone lies one base away. The chain links TRBV28 to TRBJ2-1; D not certain. CDR1 and CDR2 (germline): MDHEN, SYDVKM. The CDR3 is 11 residues long. Trimming stripped 6 bases from V and 4 bases from J, with 4 bases between. The CDR3 DNA reads as TGTGCCAGCAGAGGTTACAATGAGCAGTTCTTC. As protein: CASRGYNEQFF.

This clonotype was detected many times. This chain links TRBV5-1 with TRBJ2-7, with D unresolved. CDR1 is SGHRS, CDR2 YFSETQ, per germline. Trimming pared 4 bases from V and 2 bases from J, leaving 7 bases between. The CDR3 has 12 residues. CDR3 sequence (DNA): TGCGCCAGCAGCGCCGGCCCCTACGAGCAGTACTTC. Protein product: CASSAGPYEQYF.